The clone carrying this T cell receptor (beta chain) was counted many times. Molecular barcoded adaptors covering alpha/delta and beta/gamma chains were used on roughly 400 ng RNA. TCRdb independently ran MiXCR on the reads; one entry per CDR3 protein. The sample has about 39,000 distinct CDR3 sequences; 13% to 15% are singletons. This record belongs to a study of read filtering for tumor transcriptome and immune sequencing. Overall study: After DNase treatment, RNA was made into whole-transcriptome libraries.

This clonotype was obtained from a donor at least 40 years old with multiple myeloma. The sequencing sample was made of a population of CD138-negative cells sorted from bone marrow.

The chain's CDR3 is CASSLRGLPGELFF. The DNA for the CDR3 is TGTGCCAGCAGCTTAAGGGGACTCCCCGGGGAGCTGTTTTTT. V gene TRBV7-9 combines with J gene TRBJ2-2, with D possibly matching TRBD2 (6 bases). Germline assignment: CDR1 SEHNR and CDR2 FQNEAQ (reference sequence). V was trimmed by 2 bases and J by 6 bases, leaving 10 bases between them. The CDR3 is 14 amino acids.